These T cell receptor beta chains were read from a single sample in a study of blood T cell repertoires in COVID-19. Measured with immunoSEQ multiplex PCR; TCRdb has only the in-frame clones, and not every one. The sample contains approximately 410,000 clones, 80% to 90% of which appear only once. What was sequenced was peripheral blood. These receptors came from a woman younger than 45 with active or convalescent COVID-19. The CDR3 runs from the conserved cysteine through the conserved F or W. D genes are given only for firm matches. Clone size is stated in some rows and not others, as once, few, many or a class when expanded.

j_call d_call v_call clone_size cdr3_aa cdr3_nt
TRBJ2-7 TRBD1 TRBV5-4 . CASSSGTGGEQYF TGTGCCAGCAGCTCCGGGACAGGGGGTGAGCAGTACTTC
TRBJ2-2 . TRBV12-3/TRBV12-4 . CASSPPRREELFF TGTGCCAGCAGCCCCCCCAGGAGGGAGGAGCTGTTTTTT
TRBJ2-7 . TRBV7-9 . CASSLGLVTYEQYF TGTGCCAGCAGCTTAGGCCTAGTAACCTACGAGCAGTACTTC
TRBJ1-2 TRBD1 TRBV25-1 once CASKDRVVGYTF TGTGCCAGCAAGGACAGGGTGGTTGGCTACACCTTC
TRBJ2-1 . TRBV19 . CASSVKQDSYNEQFF TGTGCCAGTAGTGTTAAACAAGACTCCTACAATGAGCAGTTCTTC
TRBJ2-5 . TRBV11-3 . CASSLDPAGGVQETQYF TGTGCCAGCAGCTTAGATCCGGCCGGGGGTGTCCAAGAGACCCAGTACTTC
TRBJ2-1 . TRBV5-1 . CASSLGSPTYNEQFF TGCGCCAGCAGCTTGGGTAGCCCGACCTACAATGAGCAGTTCTTC
TRBJ2-7 TRBD2 TRBV3-1/TRBV3-2 . CASSQPTSGSYEQYF TGTGCCAGCAGCCAGCCGACTAGCGGATCCTACGAGCAGTACTTC
TRBJ2-2 TRBD2 TRBV6-5 . CASSLGLAYTGELFF TGTGCCAGCAGTCTCGGACTAGCGTACACCGGGGAGCTGTTTTTT
TRBJ2-7 TRBD1 TRBV2 . CASSDSGQDFISYEQYF TGTGCCAGCAGTGACTCGGGACAGGATTTTATTTCCTACGAGCAGTACTTC
TRBJ1-2 TRBD1 TRBV4-1 . CASSQLRQGTPAWGYTF TGCGCCAGCAGCCAACTACGACAGGGGACACCCGCTTGGGGCTACACCTTC
TRBJ1-6 . TRBV7-8 . CASSPAGATYNSPLHF TGTGCCAGCAGCCCCGCGGGGGCCACCTATAATTCACCCCTCCACTTT
TRBJ2-7 TRBD1 TRBV18 . CASSPQRQGTYEQYF TGTGCCAGCTCACCACAAAGACAGGGAACCTACGAGCAGTACTTC
TRBJ1-1 . TRBV6-4 . CASSDSGNTEAFF TGTGCCAGCAGTGACTCCGGGAACACTGAAGCTTTCTTT
TRBJ2-7 . TRBV6-5 . CAASADSSYEQYF TGTGCCGCAAGTGCTGACAGCTCCTACGAGCAGTACTTC
TRBJ1-2 . TRBV18 . CASSPFGREIGLSNYGYTF TGTGCCAGCTCACCATTCGGACGGGAGATAGGACTCTCTAACTATGGCTACACCTTC
TRBJ2-2 . TRBV19 . CASSSGVFTGELFF TGTGCCAGTAGTTCGGGGGTTTTCACCGGGGAGCTGTTTTTT
TRBJ1-2 TRBD1 TRBV9 . CASSIRQGLDGYTF TGTGCCAGCAGCATCCGACAGGGGCTCGATGGCTACACCTTC
TRBJ1-5 . TRBV19 few CASTIGGEGNQPQHF TGTGCCAGTACCATTGGGGGGGAAGGCAATCAGCCCCAGCATTTT
TRBJ1-6 . TRBV19 . CASSRDSDPPLHF TGTGCCAGTAGCCGAGACTCCGATCCACCCCTCCACTTT
TRBJ2-1 TRBD2 TRBV6-5 . CASSKRLAGYNEQFF TGTGCCAGCAGTAAAAGACTAGCGGGGTACAATGAGCAGTTCTTC
TRBJ2-1 TRBD2 TRBV19 . CASSIGLALYNEQFF TGTGCCAGTAGTATAGGACTAGCCCTCTACAATGAGCAGTTCTTC
TRBJ2-1 TRBD1 TRBV18 . CASSPPLPGQGKSHNEQFF TGTGCCAGCTCACCCCCCCTTCCGGGACAGGGGAAAAGTCACAATGAGCAGTTCTTC
TRBJ2-7 TRBD2 TRBV5-1 . CASSWTSGRVADEQYF TGCGCCAGCAGCTGGACTAGCGGGAGGGTTGCCGACGAGCAGTACTTC
TRBJ1-2 . TRBV6-4 . CASSPQSYNYGYTF TGTGCCAGCAGCCCACAGTCCTACAACTATGGCTACACCTTC
TRBJ1-2 . TRBV3-1/TRBV3-2 . CASSQGRQNGYTF TGTGCCAGCAGCCAAGGGAGGCAGAACGGCTACACCTTC